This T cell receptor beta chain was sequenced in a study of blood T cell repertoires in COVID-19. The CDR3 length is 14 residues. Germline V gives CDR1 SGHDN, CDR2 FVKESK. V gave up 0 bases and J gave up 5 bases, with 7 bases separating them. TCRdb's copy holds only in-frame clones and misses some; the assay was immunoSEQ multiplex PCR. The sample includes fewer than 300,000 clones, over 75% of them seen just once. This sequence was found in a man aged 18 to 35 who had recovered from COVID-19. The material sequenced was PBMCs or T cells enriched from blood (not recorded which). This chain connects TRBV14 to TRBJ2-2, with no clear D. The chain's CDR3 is CASSQDLVTGELFF. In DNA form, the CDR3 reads TGTGCCAGCAGCCAAGATCTCGTTACCGGGGAGCTGTTTTTT.